This TCR beta chain was sequenced during a study of cytomegalovirus exposure and HLA in healthy donors (dated by TCRdb to between 2016 and 2019). Some background on the complete study: An earlier analysis of approximately 640 of the donors reported approximately 290 Gb of sequence data and roughly 100 million unique TCR beta sequences from about 200 million T cells. About 300 gigabases of sequencing data and approximately 84 million unique TCR sequences were included in an early release covering 500 to 750 HLA-typed donors. Among the roughly 400 genotyped donors, approximately 81% belonged to the genetic ancestry cluster associated with self-reported Caucasian donors. The study aimed to test whether signatures of past pathogen exposure could be identified by cataloging public T cell receptors. The T cell repertoires of 666 subjects were profiled by immunosequencing and related to cytomegalovirus serostatus. A separate validation cohort of roughly 130 different subjects was used in addition to the roughly 720-subject first cohort. The study combined high-throughput TCR immunosequencing, statistical association of individual TCRs with disease status, and machine learning to predict cytomegalovirus infection status. To study patterns of TCR occurrence, a later analysis re-analyzed previously published TCR beta repertoires from 666 donors and added high-resolution HLA genotyping. The later analysis used no new phenotypic data to find candidate immune exposures, relying instead on TCR beta sequences and their occurrence across donors. In an earlier analysis of about 590 of the donors, high-throughput TCR beta sequencing was used to judge whether each TCR beta V gene segment behaved as functional or pseudogenic. Alongside the repertoire data, information on donor age, sex, ethnicity and CMV serostatus was compiled. Genome-wide SNP genotypes for about 55% of the roughly 670 donors were used in a later genetic analysis, which treated that subset as a discovery cohort. Every repertoire in the discovery cohort had been generated on one and the same sequencing platform. HLA typing covered class I and class II loci at four-digit resolution. The number of donors typed differed by locus, with 629-630 for A, B, C, DRB1 and DQB1, roughly 520 for DQA1, over 600 for DPA1, and 400 to 490 for DPB1. Because of strong linkage in the cohort, a handful of DR-DQ haplotypes were treated as single units for association and clustering. Across some 400 genotyped donors of the cohort, an average of roughly 230,000 unique TCR beta nucleotide sequences per donor were sequenced, and roughly a sixth of those sequences were non-productive. Study-wide conclusions, independent of this receptor: In an earlier analysis of under 600 of the donors, most TCR beta V segments were observed in productive rearrangements about 90% or about 30% of the time, broadly matching IMGT annotations. The presence/absence analyses assumed that sequencing depth was roughly uniform across donors, and that assumption may not be true. When HLA alleles, especially DR and DQ, strongly co-occurred, attributing TCR associations to individual alleles was difficult. This cohort had only TCR beta chains sequenced, and the lack of alpha or paired-chain data limited which features could be detected. In a later analysis, the rate of TCR association differed among HLA loci, with DRB1 alleles having the most associated TCRs and HLA-C alleles having the fewest. A later analysis found that HLA-associated TCR beta chains were more clonally expanded and had lower generation probabilities than equally common non-associated chains. The study gave a list of under 200 TCR beta chains associated with cytomegalovirus. Because some donors lacked HLA typing at each locus, the association tests relied only on the typed subset. For the cohort, immune exposure information was limited to CMV serostatus. The sequencing pipeline was judged likely to have produced a cluster of highly shared sequence variants as a technical artifact. Several of the top co-occurrence clusters appeared to be linked to parvovirus B19, influenza, CMV and Epstein-Barr virus, according to a later analysis. A further reported finding was that TCR beta sequences accurately predicted the HLA-A and HLA-B alleles for most subjects in the first cohort. A later analysis found that most CMV-associated TCR beta chains appeared HLA-restricted, with HLA associations seemingly driven largely by CMV exposure. In a later genetic analysis, a missense DCLRE1C variant was associated with V-gene and J-gene trimming of TCR beta chains, and the association was replicated in an independent cohort. In a later genetic analysis, fewer N-insertions in productive TCRs were reported among donors in an Asian-associated ancestry cluster than the roughly 700-donor mean. At a false discovery rate of 0.05, a later analysis linked roughly 17,000 TCR beta sequences to specific HLA alleles. Most TCR sequences were seen in very few donors, while some public TCRs were found in many individuals. Linkage disequilibrium might explain the correlated functional status among segregating V segments, but an unknown experimental factor could not be ruled out. Cytomegalovirus status was reported to be diagnosed by the classifier with high specificity and sensitivity in both the original and validation cohorts. The 87-base-pair reads could not distinguish some IMGT-functional V segments, including TRBV6-2 and TRBV6-3, so those segments were excluded. In vitro tests confirmed that a few of the cytomegalovirus-associated TCR beta chains recognize cytomegalovirus antigens. According to the authors, the approach could potentially be generalized to other disease states and immunological phenotypes. Because counts were too low, roughly 17 rarely observed V segments, including chromosome 9 orphons, were left out of the earlier analysis of some 640 of the donors.

Libraries came from the immunoSEQ multiplex PCR assay. For the multiplex PCR, a mixture combining 60 forward primers for TCR Vbeta segments and 13 reverse primers for TCR Jbeta segments was used. The CDR3 region of rearranged TCR beta genes was amplified from genomic DNA by a multiplex PCR assay. On the Illumina HiSeq System, the amplified TCR beta libraries were sequenced as 87-base-pair reads. As for the authors' bioinformatics: In a later analysis, 80 million or so unique TCR beta chains were counted across the 500 to 850 repertoires, and about 10 million of these chains were shared by at least two donors. To remove PCR and sequencing errors, raw reads were error-corrected and collapsed into unique sequences using a nearest-neighbor algorithm that merged closely related sequences. Alignment of CDR3 sequences to IMGT reference sequences was used to assign V, D and J gene segments. For a sequence to be retained, a match of at least six nucleotides was required to both a V gene segment and a J gene segment. Rearrangements were classified as productive when the CDR3 lacked stop codons and remained in frame with V and J, and all other rearrangements were classified as non-productive. Following IMGT convention, CDR3 was defined as the stretch from the second conserved V-encoded cysteine to the conserved J-encoded phenylalanine. The earlier analysis of about 610 of the donors excluded any sequence lacking an unambiguous match to a single V gene segment. An earlier analysis of 500 to 700 of the donors classified V segments as functional when productive rearrangements were above 56.7% and as segregating when the standard deviation between donors was above 5%. A statistical classification framework was developed to diagnose cytomegalovirus status using the catalog of TCR beta chain sequences. In a later analysis, TCR nucleotide sequences were compared against IMGT/GENE-DB human TR gene sequences so that V and J genes could be assigned. Using the TCRdist pipeline, a later analysis assigned CDR3 sequences along with most-parsimonious VDJ recombination scenarios. In a later analysis, each TCR beta chain was defined by its CDR3 amino acid sequence together with its V-gene family, and reads lacking a unique V-gene family were excluded. To address suspected cross-contamination and a sequencing artifact, a later analysis removed around 600 highly shared, low-generation-probability nucleotide sequences. In a later analysis, a clonal expansion index was calculated for each public chain from normalized within-repertoire ranks of inferred template counts. In a later analysis, generation probabilities were computed with a VDJ recombination model fitted to out-of-frame rearrangements, and the resulting probabilities were checked against IGoR. In a later analysis, TCR-TCR, TCR-HLA and TCR-CMV co-occurrence was scored with hypergeometric tests, and a repertoire-size bias correction was applied to TCR pairs. False discovery rates were estimated in a later analysis by permuting HLA or CMV assignments 20 times. In a later analysis, co-occurring TCRs were grouped using DBSCAN, and TCRdist sequence similarity was added for clustering within HLA-allele-positive subsets. For co-occurrence clustering, repertoires with fewer than 30,000 or more than 120,000 public chains were excluded, along with five repertoires with anomalous nucleotide sharing. TCRdb took over this immuneACCESS table, retaining in-frame rearrangements with V and J assigned. Such tables are incomplete; in checked studies, under half of the missing clones stem from an unresolved V gene, and the remainder is unexplained. The V and J calls and clone size are taken from that table; D and trimming were inferred from the DNA. The sample table holds 82,000 or so clones, of which about 9.5% were seen once. The ten largest make up roughly a quarter of the sample.

From its cysteine to its phenylalanine, the CDR3 spans 14 amino acids. CDR3 DNA only is kept here, 42 bases in frame from base 1. According to the germline V gene, CDR1 reads SGDLS and CDR2 reads YYNGEE. V is cut by 4 bases and J by 8 bases, and the space between the germline ends is 16 bases. In total, roughly 710 healthy bone marrow donors made up the cohort. Cohort members were all nominally healthy when sampled, although unrecorded immune exposures were likely present. The donor tested CMV seropositive, placing the donor among the 250 to 350 seropositive members of the cohort. Each donor provided a peripheral blood sample, and peripheral blood mononuclear cells were used for TCR beta sequencing. The Qiagen DNeasy Blood Extraction Kit was used to extract genomic DNA from the blood cell samples. With respect to this clone: The antigen it recognizes is unknown. No per-base quality is available; no much larger clone lies one base away.

The clonotype originates from a man aged 60 to 75 in good health and CMV-seropositive. The sequenced sample consisted of PBMCs. The chain uses TRBV9 and TRBJ1-3; the D gene is not confidently resolved. The nucleotide sequence is TGTGCCAGCAGCCGGTCGTCCCCGGCGGACACCATATATTTT. This is translated as CASSRSSPADTIYF. Full variable domain (CDR3 extended with the reference TRBV9 and TRBJ1-3 proteins): DSGVTQTPKHLITATGQRVTLRCSPRSGDLSVYWYQQSLDQGLQFLIQYYNGEERAKGNILERFSAQQFPDLHSELNLSSLELGDSALYFCASSRSSPADTIYFGEGSWLTVV.